This T cell receptor (beta chain) stems from a study of shared T cell receptors in the human thymus. CDR3 size: 16 residues. With 4 bases clipped from V and 3 bases from J, the junction kept 10 bases outside the gene matches. From germline, CDR1 is SGHRS and CDR2 YFSETQ. The protocol was immunoSEQ multiplex PCR, while the TCRdb copy is restricted to in-frame clones and leaves out a portion. Among roughly 710,000 clones listed, around 85% were seen once. The same specimen was also included in a second study, on human thymus T cells. According to that study: Samples came from healthy Finnish infants during open corrective cardiac surgery. Thymus tissue for the work was resected from patients undergoing corrective heart surgery. Thymic and blood repertoires seemed to favor certain V and J genes. Thymic repertoires of unrelated individuals were reported in related research to overlap highly.

The chain couples TRBV5-1 to TRBJ2-7, with 10 bases matching TRBD1. Input material: thymocytes. This sequence was found in a girl under three years old with a congenital heart defect. In DNA, the CDR3 is TGCGCCAGCAGCCACGACAGGGGGCCCAACCTCTACGAGCAGTACTTC. This gives the protein CASSHDRGPNLYEQYF.